The TCR beta chain under discussion was sequenced for a study of preoperative IRX-2 immunotherapy in early breast cancer. Noted treatment: preoperative locoregional IRX-2 cytokine immunotherapy. This phase Ib study tested locoregional IRX-2 cytokine immunotherapy given before surgery. CDR1 is SGDLS, CDR2 YYNGEE, per germline. This CDR3 spans 14 amino acids. Trimming left V 0 bases short and J 4 bases short, with 8 bases between. Libraries were prepared by immunoSEQ multiplex PCR; TCRdb keeps only in-frame clonotypes and omits some of them. The sample shows about 23,000 clones, approximately 96% of them seen only once.

The chain recombines TRBV9 with TRBJ2-1; D unresolved. The receptor's source is a human donor with breast cancer. Sequences were derived from tumor tissue, sampled after IRX-2 immunotherapy. CDR3 nucleotides: TGTGCCAGCAGCGTAGATCACCGGTACAATGAGCAGTTCTTC. Protein: CASSVDHRYNEQFF.